The present TCR beta chain was sequenced within a study of T-cell memory formation after mild COVID-19. Study-wide context: TCR clusters showed largely donor specificity.

TCR alpha and TCR beta cDNA libraries carrying sample barcodes and UMIs were produced by 5'RACE using constant-segment primers. From the 5' RACE reads, TCRdb called clonotypes with MiXCR, one entry per CDR3 protein. The sample carries more than 250,000 distinct CDR3 sequences, over 15% recorded once. The CDR3 is 15 residues long. Per the germline V gene, CDR1 is SGHTA and CDR2 is FQGNSA. V was shortened by 1 base and J by 0 bases, with 9 bases between the two germline ends. The source of this sequence is a man younger than 35 who had mild COVID-19 (a few samples of this study predate the infection). Cell type and time point are not known. Sequencing was carried out using PBMCs or a T cell subset sorted from them (not recorded which). The V gene is TRBV7-2, the J gene TRBJ2-5, with D perhaps being TRBD1 or TRBD2 (5 bases each). The CDR3 DNA is TGTGCCAGCAGCTTAGTTAGAGGGGACCAAGAGACCCAGTACTTC. Translation gives CASSLVRGDQETQYF.